These 29 T cell receptor beta chains share one sample of origin, sequenced in a study of shared clonotypes between healthy human individuals. The method was immunoSEQ multiplex PCR; TCRdb's version includes in-frame clones alone and lacks a portion of them. The table shows roughly 1,000,000 clones, with 75% to 80% occurring only once. Sequenced material: memory CD4+ T cells from PBMCs. The subset was: CD45RA-negative fraction. The source is a man younger than 35 in good health. Some clones in this sample may be carry-over from other donors' samples.

On this clone itself: Other DNA sequences in this specimen translate into the identical CDR3. The rearrangement uses TRBV27 and TRBJ2-7, with 9 bases fitting TRBD2. The CDR3 spans 14 residues. V lost 5 bases and J lost 1; bases outside the gene matches: 3. Germline V lookup: CDR1 MNHEY, CDR2 SMNVEV (reference sequence). As DNA, the CDR3 is TGTGCCAGCAGTCTAGCGGGATTGTCCTACGAGCAGTACTTC. Amino acids: CASSLAGLSYEQYF.

The chain joins TRBV5-1 to TRBJ2-2, with D tentatively TRBD2 (6 bases). CDR1 and CDR2 from the germline V gene are SGHRS and YFSETQ. This CDR3 comprises 16 residues. Trimming left V 0 bases short and J 2 bases short, with 11 bases between. In DNA, the CDR3 is TGCGCCAGCAGCTTGGTTCCCGGGACTAACACCGGGGAGCTGTTTTTT. It yields the protein CASSLVPGTNTGELFF.

The chain has TRBV28 and TRBJ2-7; no clear D. The CDR3 covers 10 residues. Trimming cost V 10 bases and J 2 bases, with 6 bases left between them. Germline values: CDR1 MDHEN, CDR2 SYDVKM. CDR3 sequence: CATPTYEQYF. CDR3 in DNA: TGTGCCACCCCAACCTACGAGCAGTACTTC.

The chain has TRBV19 and TRBJ2-6, with 13 bases matching TRBD2. The V gene's germline CDR1 is LNHDA and CDR2 SQIVND (reference sequence). Trimming at V came to 3 bases and at J to 2 bases, leaving 1 base not matched to a gene. The CDR3 is made up of 17 amino acids. CDR3 loop: CASSITSGRAGANVLTF. The CDR3 DNA reads as TGTGCCAGTAGTATTACTAGCGGGAGGGCTGGGGCCAACGTCCTGACTTTC.

The chain uses TRBV7-2 and TRBJ2-1; D unclear. V lost 5 bases and J 4 bases, leaving 12 bases between the germline ends. Germline CDR1 SGHTA, CDR2 FQGNSA. The CDR3 is 14 residues long. The CDR3 loop is CASSPDRSYNEQFF. Here the CDR3 DNA reads TGTGCCAGCAGCCCCGATAGGTCTTACAATGAGCAGTTCTTC.

The chain links TRBV5-1 to TRBJ2-5; possible D gene TRBD1, 6 bases. Germline lookup yields CDR1 SGHRS and CDR2 YFSETQ. The ends were cut back, 4 bases at V and 0 bases at J, with 19 bases in the middle. CDR3 size: 17 residues. In nucleotides, the CDR3 is TGCGCCAGCAGCCCGGGGTCGACAGGCGGGTACCAAGAGACCCAGTACTTC. Translating it yields CASSPGSTGGYQETQYF. The full variable domain, completed using reference TRBV5-1 and TRBJ2-5, is KAGVTQTPRYLIKTRGQQVTLSCSPISGHRSVSWYQQTPGQGLQFLFEYFSETQRNKGNFPGRFSGRQFSNSRSEMNVSTLELGDSALYLCASSPGSTGGYQETQYFGPGTRLLVL.

This clone was observed a handful of times. V gene TRBV5-5 combines with J gene TRBJ2-7; D remains ambiguous. V lost 4 bases and J 4 bases, leaving 18 bases between the germline ends. The CDR3 has 15 amino acids. The germline V gene has CDR1 SGHKS and CDR2 YYEKEE (reference sequence). CDR3 sequence: CASSEWPSLAYEQYF. For the CDR3, the DNA is TGTGCCAGCAGCGAATGGCCGAGTCTTGCGTACGAGCAGTACTTC.

The chain uses TRBV20-1 and TRBJ1-1; D is perhaps TRBD1 (5 bases). CDR1 and CDR2 (germline): DFQATT, SNEGSKA (reference sequence). V lost 3 bases, J lost 10 bases, and 9 bases lay in between. The CDR3 covers 10 residues. The chain's CDR3 is CSASRDAAFF. CDR3 bases: TGCAGTGCTAGTCGGGACGCAGCTTTCTTT.

A remark on this clone: At one end the junction does not follow the germline gene, possibly because of a read error. The rearrangement uses TRBV7-9 and TRBJ1-2; the match to TRBD1 covers 7 bases. CDR1 SEHNR and CDR2 FQNEAQ come from the germline V gene (reference sequence). The CDR3 totals 13 residues. The CDR3 DNA reads as TGTGCCAGCAGCATAGGGACCGGACAGGTCCGATACTTC. It encodes CASSIGTGQVRYF. The whole variable domain, remainder taken from reference TRBV7-9 and TRBJ1-2, is DTGVSQNPRHKITKRGQNVTFRCDPISEHNRLYWYRQTLGQGPEFLTYFQNEAQLEKSRLLSDRFSAERPKGSFSTLEIQRTEQGDSAMYLCASSIGTGQVRYFGSGTRLTVV.

As DNA, the CDR3 is TGTGCCAGCAGCCGAACTGTAACAGTACCTTCGGAGACCCAGTACTTC. Amino acids: CASSRTVTVPSETQYF. The V and J genes are TRBV11-2 and TRBJ2-5, with D uncertain. Trimming removed 5 bases from V and 5 bases from J, with 21 bases in between. The CDR3 runs to 16 residues. Looked up from germline, CDR1 is SGHAT and CDR2 is FQNNGV.

This clone occurred once. The chain's CDR3 is CASSLVSGGVYNEQFF. The CDR3 nucleotides read TGTGCCAGCAGCTTAGTCTCGGGGGGGGTCTACAATGAGCAGTTCTTC. The V and J genes are TRBV11-2 and TRBJ2-1; TRBD2 matches 8 bases. CDR1 and CDR2 from the germline V gene are SGHAT and FQNNGV. With V trimmed by 1 base and J by 3 bases, 5 bases remained unmatched. There are 16 residues in the CDR3.

The chain recombines TRBV27 with TRBJ2-7; no definite D call. This CDR3 has 13 amino acids. Looked up from germline, CDR1 is MNHEY and CDR2 is SMNVEV (reference sequence). With 8 bases removed from V and 5 bases from J, the gap between germline ends came to 16 bases. The CDR3: CASPSPRADEQYF. CDR3 in DNA: TGTGCCAGCCCGTCCCCTCGGGCGGACGAGCAGTACTTC.

V is TRBV11-3 and J is TRBJ2-2, with D hard to call. The V end was cut by 5 bases, the J end by 6 bases, with 10 bases between. CDR3 size: 13 residues. CDR1 is SGHNT, CDR2 YENEEA, per germline. The CDR3 here is CASSEVGSGELFF. CDR3 in DNA: TGTGCCAGCAGCGAGGTGGGGTCCGGGGAGCTGTTTTTT.

The chain uses TRBV11-2 and TRBJ2-5; D may be TRBD1 (6 bases). Trimming shortened V by 3 bases and J by 2 bases, and 16 bases separated the two germline ends. CDR1 is SGHAT and CDR2 is FQNNGV in the germline V gene. The CDR3 has 16 residues. The CDR3 loop reads CASSLGTRTAQETQYF. In DNA, the CDR3 is TGTGCCAGCAGCTTGGGTACCAGGACAGCTCAAGAGACCCAGTACTTC.

The rearrangement joins TRBV14 to TRBJ2-1, with D possibly being TRBD2 (7 bases). The CDR3 is made up of 17 amino acids. Trimming removed 4 bases from V and 5 bases from J, with 21 bases in between. Germline CDR1 reads SGHDN; CDR2 reads FVKESK. The CDR3 DNA reads as TGTGCCAGCAGCCGCTACGTAAGGGGGGGCCTCAACAATGAGCAGTTCTTC. This sequence encodes CASSRYVRGGLNNEQFF.

This clone appeared once. This sequence joins TRBV7-3 and TRBJ2-1; 12 bases align to TRBD2. The CDR3 totals 16 residues. With 2 bases clipped from V and 9 bases from J, the junction kept 8 bases outside the gene matches. Germline V CDR1 and CDR2: SGHTA, FQGTGA. The CDR3 spells CASSLVGTSGQSEQFF. The CDR3 coding sequence is TGTGCCAGCAGCTTAGTCGGGACTAGCGGGCAGAGTGAGCAGTTCTTC.

This chain joins TRBV2 and TRBJ1-5; D not certain. The germline V gene has CDR1 SNHLY and CDR2 FYNNEI. The CDR3 is 17 amino acids. V lost 4 bases and J 3 bases, leaving 19 bases between the germline ends. CDR3 amino acids: CASSVDSDFLHNQPQHF. CDR3 coding DNA: TGTGCCAGCAGTGTTGATTCCGATTTCCTCCACAATCAGCCCCAGCATTTT.

This sequence joins TRBV4-1 and TRBJ2-2; D gene uncertain. CDR1 is MGHRA, CDR2 YSYEKL, per germline. The CDR3 sequence is 15 residues long. V lost 0 bases and J 5 bases, leaving 10 bases between the germline ends. The CDR3 loop is CASSQENGVTGELFF. As DNA, the CDR3 is TGCGCCAGCAGCCAAGAAAATGGGGTTACCGGGGAGCTGTTTTTT.

For this clone: The sample carries other DNA sequences with the same CDR3. V gene TRBV7-2 combines with J gene TRBJ2-1, with D hard to call. In germline, CDR1 is SGHTA, CDR2 FQGNSA. This CDR3 is built from 12 residues. The V and J ends lost 3 bases and 6 bases respectively, with 6 bases between them. CDR3 nucleotides: TGTGCCAGCAGCTTGGCTAGCAATGAGCAGTTCTTC. Its translation: CASSLASNEQFF.

The V call is TRBV7-2, the J call TRBJ2-7; D uncertain. Germline loops: CDR1 SGHTA, CDR2 FQGNSA. V was pared by 1 base and J by 3 bases, with 10 bases between. The CDR3 is 14 residues long. This chain's CDR3 is CASSLVVGYYEQYF. CDR3 sequence (DNA): TGTGCCAGCAGCTTAGTGGTGGGTTACTACGAGCAGTACTTC.

Written as DNA, the CDR3 is TGTGCCAGCAGCCAGCGAGGGGCAGGGTGGGGAAACACCATATATTTT. This encodes CASSQRGAGWGNTIYF. The chain combines TRBV7-2 with TRBJ1-3, with a weak D call TRBD1 (5 bases). The V and J ends lost 5 bases and 4 bases respectively, with 18 bases between them. CDR1 is SGHTA, CDR2 FQGNSA, per germline. This CDR3 is built from 16 residues. Complete variable domain (other parts from reference TRBV7-2 and TRBJ1-3): GAGVSQSPSNKVTEKGKDVELRCDPISGHTALYWYRQSLGQGLEFLIYFQGNSAPDKSGLPSDRFSAERTGGSVSTLTIQRTQQEDSAVYLCASSQRGAGWGNTIYFGEGSWLTVV.

This clone was seen just once. This chain links TRBV6-1 with TRBJ1-5, with D uncertain. The CDR3 loop spans 16 amino acids. The germline V gene has CDR1 MNHNS and CDR2 SASEGT. The germline V and J ends were trimmed by 1 base and 5 bases, with 15 bases remaining between them. In DNA, the CDR3 is TGTGCCAGCAGTGAAGTTTGGTCAGGAGCCCATCAGCCCCAGCATTTT. This gives the protein CASSEVWSGAHQPQHF.

V and J are TRBV9 and TRBJ2-7; the match to TRBD2 covers 14 bases. The germline CDR1 and CDR2 sequences are SGDLS and YYNGEE. Losses at the gene ends were 3 bases for V and 5 bases for J; bases not matched to a gene: 7. CDR3 length: 16 amino acids. The CDR3 spells CASSERLAGGLNEQYF. The CDR3, as DNA: TGTGCCAGCAGCGAACGACTAGCGGGAGGGTTGAACGAGCAGTACTTC.

There are many counts of this clone. The rearrangement uses TRBV27 and TRBJ1-1; 7 nucleotides match TRBD1. Germline CDR1 MNHEY, CDR2 SMNVEV (reference sequence). V trimming: 5 bases; J trimming: 3 bases; junction bases outside the gene matches: 9. The CDR3 totals 15 residues. CDR3 sequence reads: CASSIRRDSYTEAFF. The CDR3 DNA follows: TGTGCCAGCAGTATCCGCCGGGACAGCTACACTGAAGCTTTCTTT.

The rearrangement uses TRBV27 and TRBJ1-1; D is uncertain. CDR3 size: 13 residues. Per germline, CDR1 MNHEY and CDR2 SMNVEV (reference sequence). Trimming cost V 5 bases and J 1 base, with 8 bases left between them. The CDR3 DNA reads TGTGCCAGCAGTCTCCACCGGAACACTGAAGCTTTCTTT. This translates into CASSLHRNTEAFF.

V gene TRBV2 combines with J gene TRBJ2-7, with D perhaps matching TRBD1 or TRBD2 (5 bases each). This CDR3 is 13 amino acids long. V was clipped by 8 bases and J by 3 bases, with 14 bases between them. CDR1 is SNHLY, CDR2 FYNNEI, per germline. The CDR3 protein is CASLPGTVYEQYF. The CDR3 DNA is TGTGCCAGCCTCCCGGGGACGGTCTACGAGCAGTACTTC.

The chain recombines TRBV5-1 with TRBJ2-1; D uncertain. From germline, CDR1 is SGHRS and CDR2 YFSETQ. V gave up 0 bases and J gave up 7 bases, with 17 bases separating them. The CDR3 contains 16 residues. CDR3 in amino acids: CASSLVTRSGGNEQFF. The CDR3 nucleotides read TGCGCCAGCAGCTTGGTTACGCGGTCGGGTGGGAATGAGCAGTTCTTC.

The chain carries TRBV27 and TRBJ2-2, with 7 bases fitting TRBD2. The CDR3 is 13 residues long. Trimming cost V 5 bases and J 6 bases; bases outside gene matches: 3. The germline V gene has CDR1 MNHEY and CDR2 SMNVEV (reference sequence). The DNA for the CDR3 is TGTGCCAGCAGTATGACTAGCCCCGGGGAGCTGTTTTTT. This encodes CASSMTSPGELFF.

The rearrangement links TRBV4-1 to TRBJ1-2; unclear D gene. Per the germline V gene, CDR1 is MGHRA and CDR2 is YSYEKL. The V gene lost 0 bases and the J gene lost 2 bases, with 10 bases spanning the gap. This CDR3 is built from 15 residues. The CDR3 nucleotides are TGCGCCAGCAGCCAAGACCCGGGCTTCAACTATGGCTACACCTTC. Translating gives CASSQDPGFNYGYTF.